These 8 T cell receptor beta chains originate from one sample sequenced in a study of shared clonotypes between healthy human individuals. The table came from immunoSEQ multiplex PCR; TCRdb's copy has only in-frame clones and leaves some out. The table lists about 2.4 million clones, just over 90% of them singletons, with 0.14% in the top ten. Sequencing was carried out using naive CD4+ T cells sorted from blood. Subset noted: CD45RA+ positively selected. The receptors stem from a man younger than 35 in good health.

V usage is TRBV7-2 and J usage is TRBJ1-2; TRBD1 aligns across 9 bases. Germline lookup yields CDR1 SGHTA and CDR2 FQGNSA. The CDR3 has 17 residues. Trimming removed 5 bases from V and 3 bases from J; junction bases left unmatched: 13. The CDR3 DNA reads TGTGCCAGCAGCCTGGTACCACAGGGGGCAGGCGACTATGGCTACACCTTC. Amino acids: CASSLVPQGAGDYGYTF.

The V gene is TRBV9, the J gene TRBJ2-1, with 7 nucleotides matching TRBD1. CDR1 is SGDLS, CDR2 YYNGEE, per germline. V shed 4 bases and J 9 bases; nucleotides not matched to a gene: 10. This CDR3 is 14 amino acids long. The CDR3 region has the DNA TGTGCCAGCAGCCCCCAGGGGGTTAATTCTGAGCAGTTCTTC. The encoded protein is CASSPQGVNSEQFF.

Concerning this clone: Other DNA sequences from this sample encode an identical CDR3 as well. The V and J genes are TRBV7-9 and TRBJ2-7; TRBD2 matches 10 bases. V trimming: 1 base; J trimming: 2 bases; junction bases outside the gene matches: 2. The CDR3 covers 15 residues. Germline CDR1 is SEHNR and CDR2 is FQNEAQ (reference sequence). CDR3 sequence reads: CASSLDLAGAYEQYF. Written as DNA, the CDR3 is TGTGCCAGCAGCTTAGATCTAGCGGGGGCCTACGAGCAGTACTTC.

CDR3 bases: TGCGCCAGCAGCCAAGAAGTAGGGACTAATGAAAAACTGTTTTTT. Protein: CASSQEVGTNEKLFF. J is TRBJ1-4 and V is TRBV4-1; D call uncertain. CDR1 and CDR2 (germline): MGHRA, YSYEKL. CDR3 length equals 15 residues. The ends were cut back, 0 bases at V and 2 bases at J, with 7 bases in the middle.

This clone was seen a handful of times. The chain couples TRBV5-4 to TRBJ1-2; D unresolved. CDR3 length equals 17 residues. V lost 1 base and J lost 2, with 18 bases in between. Germline V gene data show CDR1 as SGHNT and CDR2 as YYREEE (reference sequence). CDR3 protein: CASSLFVGGKRNYGYTF. The CDR3 DNA reads as TGTGCCAGCAGCTTGTTTGTTGGAGGGAAACGAAACTATGGCTACACCTTC.

The gene calls are TRBV6-6 and TRBJ2-7; 10 positions agree with TRBD2. The V gene end was trimmed by 5 bases and the J gene end by 3 bases; junction bases not matched to a gene: 10. The CDR3 extends over 16 amino acids. Germline V lookup: CDR1 MNHNY, CDR2 SVGAGI (reference sequence). The DNA for the CDR3 is TGTGCCAGCAGTACCATAGCGGGAGGCCTTTTCTACGAGCAGTACTTC. Translating it yields CASSTIAGGLFYEQYF.

The CDR3, as DNA: TGTGCCAGCACACAGGGCTCAGGGAGCTCTGGAAACACCATATATTTT. Translating gives CASTQGSGSSGNTIYF. The chain employs TRBV7-9 and TRBJ1-3; D perhaps matches TRBD1 (6 bases). Trimming removed 7 bases at V and 0 bases at J, with 16 bases between. Germline loops: CDR1 SEHNR, CDR2 FQNEAQ (reference sequence). The CDR3 loop spans 16 amino acids.

The chain carries TRBV4-3 and TRBJ2-1; D gene uncertain. V lost 0 bases, J lost 9 bases, and 12 bases lay in between. The CDR3 extends over 14 amino acids. In germline, CDR1 is LGHNA, CDR2 YSLEER. CDR3 nucleotide sequence: TGCGCCAGCAGCCAAGATTGGCTCGTATCTGAGCAGTTCTTC. It encodes CASSQDWLVSEQFF.